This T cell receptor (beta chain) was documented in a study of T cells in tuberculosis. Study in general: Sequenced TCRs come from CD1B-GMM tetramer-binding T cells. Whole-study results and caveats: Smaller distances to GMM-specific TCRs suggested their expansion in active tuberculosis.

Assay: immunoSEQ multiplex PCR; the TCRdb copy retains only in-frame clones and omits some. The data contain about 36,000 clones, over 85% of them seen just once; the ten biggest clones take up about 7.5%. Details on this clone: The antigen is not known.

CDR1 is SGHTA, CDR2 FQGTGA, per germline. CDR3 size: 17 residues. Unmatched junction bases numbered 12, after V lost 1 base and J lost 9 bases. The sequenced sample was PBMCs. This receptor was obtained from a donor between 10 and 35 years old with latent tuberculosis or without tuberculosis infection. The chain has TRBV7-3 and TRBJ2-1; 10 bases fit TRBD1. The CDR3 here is CASSLMGIGTGAGEQFF. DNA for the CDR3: TGTGCCAGCAGCTTAATGGGGATCGGGACAGGGGCAGGTGAGCAGTTCTTC.